A selection of T cell receptor beta chains follows, all from one sample in a study of blood T cell repertoires in COVID-19. Repertoires were generated with immunoSEQ multiplex PCR, while TCRdb's copy carries only in-frame clones and drops some. The repertoire holds about 120,000 clones, with roughly 79% as singletons. The material sequenced was peripheral blood. The origin of the receptors is a woman older than 75 with active or convalescent COVID-19. Each CDR3 is given with its conserved first and last residue. D genes are given only for firm matches. Some rows have no size entry. The others give once, few or many, or a class for an expanded clone.

CDR3: CAWGGSMTGTEAFF; DNA: TGTGCCTGGGGGGGCAGCATGACGGGAACTGAAGCTTTCTTT; J: TRBJ1-1; V: TRBV30; D: NA; size: NA
CDR3: CASSSRYSGANVLTF; DNA: TGTGCCAGCAGCTCGAGGTACTCTGGGGCCAACGTCCTGACTTTC; J: TRBJ2-6; V: TRBV7-2; D: NA; size: NA
CDR3: CASSPGTSGSLFF; DNA: TGTGCCAGCAGTCCCGGGACTAGCGGGAGTTTGTTCTTC; J: TRBJ2-1; V: TRBV2; D: TRBD2; size: NA
CDR3: CASSPRRGMTKNIQYF; DNA: TGTGCCAGTAGTCCCCGGAGAGGGATGACCAAAAACATTCAGTACTTC; J: TRBJ2-4; V: TRBV19; D: NA; size: NA
CDR3: CATSRDRRGRRSYGYTF; DNA: TGTGCCACCAGCAGAGATAGGAGGGGGCGCAGGTCCTATGGCTACACCTTC; J: TRBJ1-2; V: TRBV15; D: TRBD1; size: NA
CDR3: CASSPHRDREPGEQYF; DNA: TGTGCCAGCAGCCCACACCGGGACAGGGAGCCTGGCGAGCAGTACTTC; J: TRBJ2-7; V: TRBV7-9; D: TRBD1; size: NA
CDR3: CASSPIQESSYNSPLHF; DNA: TGTGCCAGCTCACCGATCCAGGAAAGCTCCTATAATTCACCCCTCCACTTT; J: TRBJ1-6; V: TRBV18; D: NA; size: NA
CDR3: CASSLAAGAETQYF; DNA: TGTGCCAGCAGCTTAGCTGCTGGGGCTGAGACCCAGTACTTC; J: TRBJ2-5; V: TRBV7-8; D: NA; size: NA
CDR3: CASSAGALQETQYF; DNA: TGTGCCAGCAGCGCGGGGGCCCTCCAAGAGACCCAGTACTTC; J: TRBJ2-5; V: TRBV6-6; D: NA; size: NA
CDR3: CASSARGLARAETQYF; DNA: TGTGCCAGCAGCGCACGAGGACTAGCGAGGGCGGAGACCCAGTACTTC; J: TRBJ2-5; V: TRBV7-2; D: TRBD2; size: once
CDR3: CASSPGTSGIETQYF; DNA: TGTGCCAGCAGCCCCGGGACTAGCGGGATTGAGACCCAGTACTTC; J: TRBJ2-5; V: TRBV5-6; D: TRBD2; size: NA
CDR3: CASSPVQGAYEQYF; DNA: TGTGCCAGCAGTCCAGTACAGGGGGCCTACGAGCAGTACTTC; J: TRBJ2-7; V: TRBV27; D: TRBD1; size: NA
CDR3: CASSEALGGGDEQFF; DNA: TGTGCCAGCAGTGAAGCGCTGGGAGGGGGGGATGAGCAGTTCTTC; J: TRBJ2-1; V: TRBV2; D: NA; size: NA
CDR3: CASSSGQGEYEQYF; DNA: TGTGCCAGCAGCTCCGGACAGGGGGAGTACGAGCAGTACTTC; J: TRBJ2-7; V: TRBV7-3; D: TRBD1; size: few
CDR3: CASSLYGLAGVQYF; DNA: TGCGCCAGCAGCCTCTATGGACTAGCGGGAGTGCAGTACTTC; J: TRBJ2-7; V: TRBV5-1; D: TRBD2; size: NA
CDR3: CASSFRRNTIYF; DNA: TGTGCCAGCAGTTTTAGAAGAAACACCATATATTTT; J: TRBJ1-3; V: TRBV28; D: NA; size: few
CDR3: CASSLATGASYEQYF; DNA: TGTGCCAGCAGCTTGGCCACAGGGGCTTCCTACGAGCAGTACTTC; J: TRBJ2-7; V: TRBV5-5; D: TRBD1; size: NA
CDR3: CASSPGLFGEQYF; DNA: TGTGCCAGCAGCCCGGGACTATTCGGCGAGCAGTACTTC; J: TRBJ2-7; V: TRBV7-3; D: TRBD2; size: NA
CDR3: CASSATGGFSYEQYF; DNA: TGTGCCAGCAGCGCCACAGGGGGTTTCTCCTACGAGCAGTACTTC; J: TRBJ2-7; V: TRBV5-5; D: TRBD1; size: NA
CDR3: CASSLRTATGELFF; DNA: TGCGCCAGCAGCTTGCGGACAGCAACCGGGGAGCTGTTTTTT; J: TRBJ2-2; V: TRBV5-1; D: NA; size: NA
CDR3: CASSLGAGGGDNYGYTF; DNA: TGTGCCAGCAGCTTGGGGGCCGGCGGAGGAGATAACTATGGCTACACCTTC; J: TRBJ1-2; V: TRBV5-5; D: NA; size: NA
CDR3: CASSSSGSYNEQFF; DNA: TGCGCCAGCAGTAGTAGCGGCTCCTACAATGAGCAGTTCTTC; J: TRBJ2-1; V: TRBV5-1; D: NA; size: NA
CDR3: CASSPRAGGQNSNQPQHF; DNA: TGTGCCAGCAGTCCCCGGGCAGGGGGCCAAAATAGCAATCAGCCCCAGCATTTT; J: TRBJ1-5; V: TRBV27; D: TRBD1; size: NA
CDR3: CASRDRGFSEQFF; DNA: TGTGCCAGCCGGGACAGGGGGTTTAGTGAGCAGTTCTTC; J: TRBJ2-1; V: TRBV6-5; D: TRBD1; size: few
CDR3: CASSFLAGGQNNEQFF; DNA: TGCGCCAGCAGCTTCCTAGCGGGAGGGCAAAACAATGAGCAGTTCTTC; J: TRBJ2-1; V: TRBV5-1; D: TRBD2; size: NA
CDR3: CASSSRDRGITGELFF; DNA: TGTGCCAGCAGTTCACGGGACAGGGGGATTACCGGGGAGCTGTTTTTT; J: TRBJ2-2; V: TRBV27; D: TRBD1; size: NA
CDR3: CASTLGGGSRYNEQFF; DNA: TGCGCCAGCACCTTGGGCGGCGGGAGTAGGTACAATGAGCAGTTCTTC; J: TRBJ2-1; V: TRBV5-1; D: TRBD2; size: NA
CDR3: CASSTSSRLDQFF; DNA: TGTGCCAGCAGCACATCTAGCCGCCTGGACCAGTTCTTC; J: TRBJ2-1; V: TRBV11-1; D: NA; size: few
CDR3: CASSPSGGTYGYTF; DNA: TGTGCCAGCAGCCCCTCCGGGGGGACCTATGGCTACACCTTC; J: TRBJ1-2; V: TRBV7-8; D: NA; size: few
CDR3: CASSQWWKGPSTEAFF; DNA: TGTGCCAGCAGCCAATGGTGGAAGGGGCCTAGCACTGAAGCTTTCTTT; J: TRBJ1-1; V: TRBV3-1/TRBV3-2; D: NA; size: NA
CDR3: CASSLLAGAMNTEAFF; DNA: TGTGCCAGCAGTTTATTGGCAGGGGCAATGAACACTGAAGCTTTCTTT; J: TRBJ1-1; V: TRBV28; D: NA; size: NA
CDR3: CASSSLSGNTIGEQFF; DNA: TGTGCCAGCAGCTCTTTGTCCGGAAATACTATTGGTGAGCAGTTCTTC; J: TRBJ2-1; V: TRBV5-5; D: NA; size: NA
CDR3: CASPKGGSIDEQFF; DNA: TGTGCCAGCCCGAAGGGCGGGAGTATTGATGAGCAGTTCTTC; J: TRBJ2-1; V: TRBV2; D: TRBD2; size: once
CDR3: CASSQEGRGQETQYF; DNA: TGTGCCAGCAGCCAAGAGGGCCGGGGCCAAGAGACCCAGTACTTC; J: TRBJ2-5; V: TRBV4-2; D: NA; size: NA
CDR3: CASTQYQETQYF; DNA: TGTGCCAGCACCCAGTACCAAGAGACCCAGTACTTC; J: TRBJ2-5; V: TRBV2; D: NA; size: NA
CDR3: CASSQDGHLRRGGYTF; DNA: TGCGCCAGCAGCCAAGACGGACATCTTCGAAGAGGTGGCTACACCTTC; J: TRBJ1-2; V: TRBV4-1; D: NA; size: NA
CDR3: CASSYSQGSDRDGYTF; DNA: TGTGCCAGCAGTTACTCCCAAGGTTCGGACAGGGACGGCTACACCTTC; J: TRBJ1-2; V: TRBV6-5; D: TRBD1; size: NA
CDR3: CASSHIPGLAEETQYF; DNA: TGTGCCAGCAGCCACATCCCGGGACTAGCGGAAGAGACCCAGTACTTC; J: TRBJ2-5; V: TRBV3-1/TRBV3-2; D: TRBD2; size: NA
CDR3: CASSQGFGGVNTGELFF; DNA: TGTGCCAGCAGCCAAGGGTTTGGGGGGGTGAACACCGGGGAGCTGTTTTTT; J: TRBJ2-2; V: TRBV4-2; D: TRBD2; size: NA
CDR3: CASSFDRGAYNEQFF; DNA: TGTGCCAGCAGCTTTGACAGGGGAGCCTACAATGAGCAGTTCTTC; J: TRBJ2-1; V: TRBV2; D: TRBD1; size: NA
CDR3: CSASATSTDTQYF; DNA: TGCAGTGCTAGTGCCACTAGCACAGATACGCAGTATTTT; J: TRBJ2-3; V: TRBV20-1; D: NA; size: NA
CDR3: CASSRRTGGQRSSYEQYF; DNA: TGTGCCAGTAGTCGGAGGACAGGGGGCCAGCGGAGCTCCTACGAGCAGTACTTC; J: TRBJ2-7; V: TRBV19; D: TRBD1; size: once
CDR3: CASRRMFGQIAAYPGNTIYF; DNA: TGTGCCAGCAGGAGGATGTTTGGACAGATTGCAGCCTACCCTGGAAACACCATATATTTT; J: TRBJ1-3; V: TRBV2; D: NA; size: NA
CDR3: CASSEALLGGSKNIQYF; DNA: TGTGCCAGCAGTGAAGCGCTTCTGGGGGGGTCCAAAAACATTCAGTACTTC; J: TRBJ2-4; V: TRBV6-1; D: TRBD2; size: NA
CDR3: CASSLLGGLNTGELFF; DNA: TGCGCCAGCAGCTTGTTGGGGGGGCTGAACACCGGGGAGCTGTTTTTT; J: TRBJ2-2; V: TRBV5-1; D: NA; size: NA
CDR3: CASSPRAGGGETQYF; DNA: TGCGCCAGCAGCCCCAGGGCGGGAGGCGGGGAGACCCAGTACTTC; J: TRBJ2-5; V: TRBV5-1; D: TRBD2; size: NA
CDR3: CASSRKTSATYEQYF; DNA: TGTGCCAGCAGCAGAAAGACTAGCGCGACCTACGAGCAGTACTTC; J: TRBJ2-7; V: TRBV6-2/TRBV6-3; D: TRBD2; size: NA
CDR3: CASSRGDRGFTDTQYF; DNA: TGTGCCAGCAGCCGGGGAGACAGGGGGTTCACTGATACGCAGTATTTT; J: TRBJ2-3; V: TRBV7-9; D: TRBD1; size: NA
CDR3: CASSQDGRLAVHEQYF; DNA: TGCGCCAGCAGCCAAGATGGGCGACTAGCGGTCCACGAGCAGTACTTC; J: TRBJ2-7; V: TRBV4-1; D: TRBD2; size: NA
CDR3: CATSDSGQGKNIQYF; DNA: TGTGCCACCAGTGATTCGGGACAGGGAAAAAACATTCAGTACTTC; J: TRBJ2-4; V: TRBV24-1; D: TRBD1; size: once
CDR3: CASRSLRERKAGELFF; DNA: TGTGCCAGCAGATCGTTGCGGGAGCGGAAAGCCGGGGAGCTGTTTTTT; J: TRBJ2-2; V: TRBV11-2; D: TRBD2; size: few
CDR3: CASRSDRDTEAFF; DNA: TGTGCCAGCAGATCCGACAGGGACACTGAAGCTTTCTTT; J: TRBJ1-1; V: TRBV7-3; D: TRBD1; size: NA
CDR3: CASTFYEQYF; DNA: TGTGCCAGCACCTTTTACGAGCAGTACTTC; J: TRBJ2-7; V: TRBV2; D: NA; size: NA
CDR3: CASSLVGAYYEQYF; DNA: TGTGCCAGCAGTTTAGTGGGGGCGTACTACGAGCAGTACTTC; J: TRBJ2-7; V: TRBV28; D: NA; size: NA
CDR3: CASSFGQGVGYTF; DNA: TGTGCCAGCAGCTTCGGACAGGGGGTTGGCTACACCTTC; J: TRBJ1-2; V: TRBV7-3; D: TRBD1; size: NA
CDR3: CASTPSGEGETQYF; DNA: TGTGCCAGCACCCCCAGCGGGGAGGGAGAGACCCAGTACTTC; J: TRBJ2-5; V: TRBV28; D: TRBD2; size: NA
CDR3: CATSRGAGDPYEQYF; DNA: TGTGCCACCAGCAGAGGCGCAGGGGACCCCTACGAGCAGTACTTC; J: TRBJ2-7; V: TRBV15; D: NA; size: once
CDR3: CASSSDSPLWGGSPLHF; DNA: TGTGCCAGCTCATCCGACTCCCCCCTCTGGGGCGGTTCACCCCTCCACTTT; J: TRBJ1-6; V: TRBV18; D: NA; size: NA